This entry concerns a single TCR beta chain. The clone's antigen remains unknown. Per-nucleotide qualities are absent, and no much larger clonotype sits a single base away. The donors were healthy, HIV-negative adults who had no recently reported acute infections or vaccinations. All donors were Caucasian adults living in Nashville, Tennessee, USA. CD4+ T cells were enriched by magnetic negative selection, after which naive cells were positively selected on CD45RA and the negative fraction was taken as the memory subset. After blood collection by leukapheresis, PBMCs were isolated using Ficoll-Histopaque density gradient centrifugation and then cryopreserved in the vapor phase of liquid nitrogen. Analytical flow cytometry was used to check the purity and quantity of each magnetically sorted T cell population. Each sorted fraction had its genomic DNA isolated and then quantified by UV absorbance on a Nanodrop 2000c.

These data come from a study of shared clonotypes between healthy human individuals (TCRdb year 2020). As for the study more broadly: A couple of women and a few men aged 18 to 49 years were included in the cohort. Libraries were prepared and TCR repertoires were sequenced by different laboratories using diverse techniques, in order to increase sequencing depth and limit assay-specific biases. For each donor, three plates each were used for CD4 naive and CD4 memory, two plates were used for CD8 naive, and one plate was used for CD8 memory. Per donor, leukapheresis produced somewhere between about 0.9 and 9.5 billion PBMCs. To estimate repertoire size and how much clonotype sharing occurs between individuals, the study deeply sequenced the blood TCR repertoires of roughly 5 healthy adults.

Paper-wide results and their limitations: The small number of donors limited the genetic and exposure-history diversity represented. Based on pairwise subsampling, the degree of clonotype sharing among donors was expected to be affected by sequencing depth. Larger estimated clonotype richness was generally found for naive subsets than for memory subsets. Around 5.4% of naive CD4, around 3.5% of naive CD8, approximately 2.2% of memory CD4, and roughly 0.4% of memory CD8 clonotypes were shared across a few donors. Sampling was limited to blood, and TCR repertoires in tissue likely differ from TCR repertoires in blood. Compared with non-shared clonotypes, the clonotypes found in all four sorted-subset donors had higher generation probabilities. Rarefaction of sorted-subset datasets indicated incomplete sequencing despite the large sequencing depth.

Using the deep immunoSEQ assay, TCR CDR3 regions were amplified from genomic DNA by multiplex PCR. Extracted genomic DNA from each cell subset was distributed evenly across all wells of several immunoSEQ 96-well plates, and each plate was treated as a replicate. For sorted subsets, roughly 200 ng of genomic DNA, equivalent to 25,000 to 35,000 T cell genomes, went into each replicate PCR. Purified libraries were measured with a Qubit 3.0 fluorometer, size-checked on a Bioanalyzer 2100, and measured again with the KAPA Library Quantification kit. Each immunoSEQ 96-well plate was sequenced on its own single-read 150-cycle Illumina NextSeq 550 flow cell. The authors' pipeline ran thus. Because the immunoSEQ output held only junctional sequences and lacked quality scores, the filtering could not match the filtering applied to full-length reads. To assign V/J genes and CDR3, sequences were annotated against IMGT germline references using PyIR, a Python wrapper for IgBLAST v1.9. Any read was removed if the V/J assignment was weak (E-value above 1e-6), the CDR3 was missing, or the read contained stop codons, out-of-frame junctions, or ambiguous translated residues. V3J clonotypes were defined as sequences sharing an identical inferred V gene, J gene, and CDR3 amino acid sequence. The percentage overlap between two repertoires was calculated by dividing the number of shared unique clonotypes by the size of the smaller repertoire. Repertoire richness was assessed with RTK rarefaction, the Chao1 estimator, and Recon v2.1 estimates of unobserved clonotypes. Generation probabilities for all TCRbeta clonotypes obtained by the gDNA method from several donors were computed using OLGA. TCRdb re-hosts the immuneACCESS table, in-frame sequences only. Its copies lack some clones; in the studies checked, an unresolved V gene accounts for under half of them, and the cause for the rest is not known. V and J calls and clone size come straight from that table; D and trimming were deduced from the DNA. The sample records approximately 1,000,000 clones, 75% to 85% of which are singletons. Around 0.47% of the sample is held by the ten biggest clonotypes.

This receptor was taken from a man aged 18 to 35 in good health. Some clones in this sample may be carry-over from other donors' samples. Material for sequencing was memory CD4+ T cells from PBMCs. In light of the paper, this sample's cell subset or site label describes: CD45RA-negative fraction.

The CDR3 region reads CSVEALAAGGETQYF. The DNA is as follows: TGCAGCGTTGAAGCCTTGGCGGCGGGAGGAGAGACCCAGTACTTC. The sequence is built from TRBV29-1 and TRBJ2-5, and TRBD2 aligns with 8 junction nucleotides. The V end gives up 1 base and the J end 4 bases, leaving 8 bases in the junction not matched to a gene. The germline V gene specifies SQVTM as CDR1 and ANQGSEA as CDR2. The CDR3 runs 15 amino acids, cysteine and phenylalanine included. The read is trimmed to its CDR3 DNA, 45 bases read in frame from base 1.